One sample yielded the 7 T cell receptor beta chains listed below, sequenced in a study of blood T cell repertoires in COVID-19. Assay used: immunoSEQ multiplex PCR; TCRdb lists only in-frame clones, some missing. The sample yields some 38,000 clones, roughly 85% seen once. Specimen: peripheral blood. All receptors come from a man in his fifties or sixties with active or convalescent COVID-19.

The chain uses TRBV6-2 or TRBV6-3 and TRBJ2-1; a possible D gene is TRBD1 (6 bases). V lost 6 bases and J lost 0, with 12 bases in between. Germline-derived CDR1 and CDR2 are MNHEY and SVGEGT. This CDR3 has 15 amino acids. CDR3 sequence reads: CASSRDRSSYNEQFF. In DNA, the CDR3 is TGTGCCAGCAGCCGAGACAGGAGCTCCTACAATGAGCAGTTCTTC.

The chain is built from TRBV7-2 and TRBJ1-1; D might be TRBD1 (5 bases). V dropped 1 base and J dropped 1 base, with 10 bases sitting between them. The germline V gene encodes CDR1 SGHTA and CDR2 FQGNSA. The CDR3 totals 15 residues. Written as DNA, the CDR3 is TGTGCCAGCAGCTTAGGGGGACTCCCGAACACTGAAGCTTTCTTT. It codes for CASSLGGLPNTEAFF.

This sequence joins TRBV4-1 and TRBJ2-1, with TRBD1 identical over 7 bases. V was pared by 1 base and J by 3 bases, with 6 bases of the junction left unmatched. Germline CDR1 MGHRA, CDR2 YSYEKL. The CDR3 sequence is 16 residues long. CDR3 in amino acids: CASSQVRTGVYNEQFF. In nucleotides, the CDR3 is TGCGCCAGCAGCCAAGTTCGGACAGGTGTCTACAATGAGCAGTTCTTC.

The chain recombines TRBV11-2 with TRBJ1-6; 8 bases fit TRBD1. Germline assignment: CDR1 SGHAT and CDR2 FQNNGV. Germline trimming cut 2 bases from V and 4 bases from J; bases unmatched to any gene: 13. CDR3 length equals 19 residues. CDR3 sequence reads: CASSLIRSQGAGYNSPLHF. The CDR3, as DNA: TGTGCCAGCAGCTTAATCCGATCCCAGGGGGCGGGGTATAATTCACCCCTCCACTTT.

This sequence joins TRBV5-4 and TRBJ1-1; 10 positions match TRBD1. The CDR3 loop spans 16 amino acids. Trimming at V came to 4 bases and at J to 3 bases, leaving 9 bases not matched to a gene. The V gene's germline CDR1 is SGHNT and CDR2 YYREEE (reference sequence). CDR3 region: CASSGRDRGLYTEAFF. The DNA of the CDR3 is TGTGCCAGCAGCGGCCGGGACAGGGGCTTGTACACTGAAGCTTTCTTT.

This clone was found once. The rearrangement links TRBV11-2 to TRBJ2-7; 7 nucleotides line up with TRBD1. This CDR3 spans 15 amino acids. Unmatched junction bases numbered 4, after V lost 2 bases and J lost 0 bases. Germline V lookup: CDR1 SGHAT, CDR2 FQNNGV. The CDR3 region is CASSLTGDSSYEQYV. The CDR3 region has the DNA TGTGCCAGCAGCTTAACAGGGGACAGCTCCTACGAGCAGTACGTC.

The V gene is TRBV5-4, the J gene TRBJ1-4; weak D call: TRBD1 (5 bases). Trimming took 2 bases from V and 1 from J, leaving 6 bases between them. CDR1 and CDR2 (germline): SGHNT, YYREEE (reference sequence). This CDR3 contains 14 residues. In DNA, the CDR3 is TGTGCCAGCAGCTTCGACAGAACTAATGAAAAACTGTTTTTT. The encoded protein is CASSFDRTNEKLFF.